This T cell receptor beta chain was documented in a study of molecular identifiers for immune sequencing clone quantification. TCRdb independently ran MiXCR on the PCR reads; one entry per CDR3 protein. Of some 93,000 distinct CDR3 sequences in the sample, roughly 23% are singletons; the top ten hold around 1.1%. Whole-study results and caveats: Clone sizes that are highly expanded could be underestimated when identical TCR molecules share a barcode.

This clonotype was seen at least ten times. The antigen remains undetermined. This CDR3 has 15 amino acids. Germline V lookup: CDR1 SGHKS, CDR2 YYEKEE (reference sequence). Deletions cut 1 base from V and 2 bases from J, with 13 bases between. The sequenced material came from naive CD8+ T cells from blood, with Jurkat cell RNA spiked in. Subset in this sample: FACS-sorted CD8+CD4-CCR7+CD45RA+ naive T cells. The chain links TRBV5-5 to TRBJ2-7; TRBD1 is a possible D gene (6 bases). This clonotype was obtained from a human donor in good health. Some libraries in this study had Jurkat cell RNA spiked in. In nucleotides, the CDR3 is TGTGCCAGCAGCTTGACCCGGGGACACACCTACGAGCAGTACTTC. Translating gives CASSLTRGHTYEQYF.